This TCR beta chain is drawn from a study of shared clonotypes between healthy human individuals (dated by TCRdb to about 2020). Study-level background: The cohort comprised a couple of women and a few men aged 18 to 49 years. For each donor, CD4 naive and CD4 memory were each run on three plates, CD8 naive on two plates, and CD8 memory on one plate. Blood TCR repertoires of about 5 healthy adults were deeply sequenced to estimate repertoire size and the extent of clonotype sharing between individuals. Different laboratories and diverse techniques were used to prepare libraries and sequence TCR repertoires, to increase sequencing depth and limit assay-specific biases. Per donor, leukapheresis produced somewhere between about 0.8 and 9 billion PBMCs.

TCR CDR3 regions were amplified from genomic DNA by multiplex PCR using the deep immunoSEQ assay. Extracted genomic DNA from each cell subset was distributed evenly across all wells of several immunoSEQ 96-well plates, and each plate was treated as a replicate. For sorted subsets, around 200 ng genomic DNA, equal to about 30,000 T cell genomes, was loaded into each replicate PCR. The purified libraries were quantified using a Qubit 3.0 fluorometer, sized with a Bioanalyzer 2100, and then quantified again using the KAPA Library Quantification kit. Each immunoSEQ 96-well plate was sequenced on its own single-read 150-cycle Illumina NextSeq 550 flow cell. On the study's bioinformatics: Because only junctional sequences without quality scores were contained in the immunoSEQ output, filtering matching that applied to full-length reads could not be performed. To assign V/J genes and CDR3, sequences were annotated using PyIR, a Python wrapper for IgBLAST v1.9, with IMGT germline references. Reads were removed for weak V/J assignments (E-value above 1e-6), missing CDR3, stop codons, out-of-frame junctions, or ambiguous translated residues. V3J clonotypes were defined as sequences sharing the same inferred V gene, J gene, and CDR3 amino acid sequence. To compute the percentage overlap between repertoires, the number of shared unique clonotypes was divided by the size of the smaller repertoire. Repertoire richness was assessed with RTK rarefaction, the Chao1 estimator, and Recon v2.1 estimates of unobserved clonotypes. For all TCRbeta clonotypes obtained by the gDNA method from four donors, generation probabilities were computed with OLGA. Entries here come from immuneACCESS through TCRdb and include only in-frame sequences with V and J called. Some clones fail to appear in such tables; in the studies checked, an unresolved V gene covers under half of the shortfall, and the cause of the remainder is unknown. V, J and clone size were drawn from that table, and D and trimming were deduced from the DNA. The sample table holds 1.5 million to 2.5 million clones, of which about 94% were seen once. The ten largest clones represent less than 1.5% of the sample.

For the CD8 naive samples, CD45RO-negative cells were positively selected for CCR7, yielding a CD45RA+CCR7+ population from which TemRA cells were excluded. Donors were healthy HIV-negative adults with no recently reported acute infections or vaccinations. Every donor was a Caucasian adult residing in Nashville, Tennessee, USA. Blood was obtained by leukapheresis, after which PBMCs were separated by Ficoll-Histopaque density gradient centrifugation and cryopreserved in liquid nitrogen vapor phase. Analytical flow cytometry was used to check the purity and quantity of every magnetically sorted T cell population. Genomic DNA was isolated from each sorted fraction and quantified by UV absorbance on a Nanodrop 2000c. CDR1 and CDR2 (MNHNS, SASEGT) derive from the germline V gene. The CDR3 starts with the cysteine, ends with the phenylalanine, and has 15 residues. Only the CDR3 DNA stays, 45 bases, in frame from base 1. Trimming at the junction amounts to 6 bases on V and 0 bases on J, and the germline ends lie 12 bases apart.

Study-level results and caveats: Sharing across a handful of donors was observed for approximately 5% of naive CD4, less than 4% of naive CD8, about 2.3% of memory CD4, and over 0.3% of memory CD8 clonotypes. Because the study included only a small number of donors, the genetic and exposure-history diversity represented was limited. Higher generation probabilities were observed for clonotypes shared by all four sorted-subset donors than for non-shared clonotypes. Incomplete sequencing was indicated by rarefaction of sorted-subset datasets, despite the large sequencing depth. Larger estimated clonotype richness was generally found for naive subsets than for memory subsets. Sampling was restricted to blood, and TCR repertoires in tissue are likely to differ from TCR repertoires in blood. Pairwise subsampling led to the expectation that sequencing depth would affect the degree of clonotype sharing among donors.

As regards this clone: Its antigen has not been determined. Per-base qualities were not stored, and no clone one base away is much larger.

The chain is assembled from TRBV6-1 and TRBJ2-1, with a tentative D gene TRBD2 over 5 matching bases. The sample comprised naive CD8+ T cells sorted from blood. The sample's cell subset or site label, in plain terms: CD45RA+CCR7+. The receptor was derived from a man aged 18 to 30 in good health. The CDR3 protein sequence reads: CASRSRGSSYNEQFF. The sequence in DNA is TGTGCCAGCAGGTCCCGGGGTAGCTCCTACAATGAGCAGTTCTTC.